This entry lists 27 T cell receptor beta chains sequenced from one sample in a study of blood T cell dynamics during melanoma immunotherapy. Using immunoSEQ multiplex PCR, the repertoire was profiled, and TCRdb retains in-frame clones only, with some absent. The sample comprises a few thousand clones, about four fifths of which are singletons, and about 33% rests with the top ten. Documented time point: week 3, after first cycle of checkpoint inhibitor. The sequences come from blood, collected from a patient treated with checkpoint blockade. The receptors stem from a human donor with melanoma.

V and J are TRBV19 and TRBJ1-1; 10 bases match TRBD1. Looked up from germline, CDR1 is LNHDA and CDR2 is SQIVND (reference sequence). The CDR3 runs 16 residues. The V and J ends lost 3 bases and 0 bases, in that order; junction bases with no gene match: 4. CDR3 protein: CASSIGQGGVNTEAFF. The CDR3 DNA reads TGTGCCAGTAGTATTGGACAGGGGGGTGTGAACACTGAAGCTTTCTTT.

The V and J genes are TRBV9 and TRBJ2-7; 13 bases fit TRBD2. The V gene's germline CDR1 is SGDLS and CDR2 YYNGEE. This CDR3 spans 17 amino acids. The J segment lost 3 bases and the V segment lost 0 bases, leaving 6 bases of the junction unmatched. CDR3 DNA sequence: TGTGCCAGCAGCGTAGACACGGGACTAGCGGGACACTACGAGCAGTACTTC. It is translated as CASSVDTGLAGHYEQYF.

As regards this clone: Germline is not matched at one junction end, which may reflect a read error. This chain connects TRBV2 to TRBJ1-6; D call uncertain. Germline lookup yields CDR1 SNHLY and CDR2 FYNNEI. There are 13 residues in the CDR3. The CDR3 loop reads CASRDERGSLLHF. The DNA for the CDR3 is TGTGCCAGTAGAGACGAACGGGGTTCACTCCTCCACTTT.

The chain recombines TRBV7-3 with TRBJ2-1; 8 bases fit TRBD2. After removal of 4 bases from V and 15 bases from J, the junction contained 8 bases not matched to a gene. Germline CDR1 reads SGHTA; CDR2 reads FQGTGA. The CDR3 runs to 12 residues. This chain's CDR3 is CASSSTSGIRFF. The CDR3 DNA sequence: TGTGCCAGCAGCTCAACTAGCGGAATCCGGTTCTTC.

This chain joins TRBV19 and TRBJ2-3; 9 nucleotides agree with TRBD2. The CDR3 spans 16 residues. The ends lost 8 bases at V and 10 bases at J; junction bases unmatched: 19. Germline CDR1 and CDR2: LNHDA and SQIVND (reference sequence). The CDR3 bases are TGTGCCAGTCACCGAGGAGGGACTAGCTTCTCGGGGGCGCAGTATTTT. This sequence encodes CASHRGGTSFSGAQYF.

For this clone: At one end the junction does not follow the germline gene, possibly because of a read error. The CDR3 sequence is CASSFRDPPEAFF. CDR3 nucleotides: TGTGCCAGCAGCTTCCGGGACCCACCTGAGGCTTTCTTT. The gene calls are TRBV5-5 and TRBJ1-1, with a tentative D call TRBD1 (5 bases). Germline CDR1 SGHKS, CDR2 YYEKEE (reference sequence). The CDR3 contains 13 residues.

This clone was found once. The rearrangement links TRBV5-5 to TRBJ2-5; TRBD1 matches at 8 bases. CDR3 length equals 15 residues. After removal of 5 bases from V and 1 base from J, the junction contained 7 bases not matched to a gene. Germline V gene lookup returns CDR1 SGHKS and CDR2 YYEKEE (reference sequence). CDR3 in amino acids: CASRSGQATQETQYF. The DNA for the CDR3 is TGTGCCAGCAGGTCGGGACAGGCAACCCAAGAGACCCAGTACTTC.

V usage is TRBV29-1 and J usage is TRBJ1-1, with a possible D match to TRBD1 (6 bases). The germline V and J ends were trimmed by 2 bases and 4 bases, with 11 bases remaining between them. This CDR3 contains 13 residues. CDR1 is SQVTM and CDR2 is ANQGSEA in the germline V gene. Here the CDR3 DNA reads TGCAGCGTTGAATCGGGGGCCGGCACTGAAGCTTTCTTT. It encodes CSVESGAGTEAFF.

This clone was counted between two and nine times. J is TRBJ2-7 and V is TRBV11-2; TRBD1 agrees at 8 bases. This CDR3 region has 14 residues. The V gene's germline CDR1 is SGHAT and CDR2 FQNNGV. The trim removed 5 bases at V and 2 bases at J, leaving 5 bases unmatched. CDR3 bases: TGTGCCAGCAGCCGGGACAGGAAGCCCTACGAGCAGTACTTC. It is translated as CASSRDRKPYEQYF.

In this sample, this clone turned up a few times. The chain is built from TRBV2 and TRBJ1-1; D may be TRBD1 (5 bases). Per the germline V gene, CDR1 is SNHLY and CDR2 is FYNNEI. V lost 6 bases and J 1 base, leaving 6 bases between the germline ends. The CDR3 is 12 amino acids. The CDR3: CASSRENTEAFF. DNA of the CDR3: TGTGCCAGCAGCAGGGAGAACACTGAAGCTTTCTTT.

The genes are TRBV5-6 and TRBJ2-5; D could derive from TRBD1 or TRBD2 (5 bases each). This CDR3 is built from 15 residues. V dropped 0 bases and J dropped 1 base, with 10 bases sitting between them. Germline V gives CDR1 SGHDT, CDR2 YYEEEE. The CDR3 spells CASSLAGRVQETQYF. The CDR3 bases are TGTGCCAGCAGCTTGGCAGGGCGGGTCCAAGAGACCCAGTACTTC.

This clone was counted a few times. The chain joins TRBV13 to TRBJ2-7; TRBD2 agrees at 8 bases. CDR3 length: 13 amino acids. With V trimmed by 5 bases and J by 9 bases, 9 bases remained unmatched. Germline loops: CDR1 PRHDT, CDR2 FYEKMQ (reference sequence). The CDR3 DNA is TGTGCCAGCAGCACTAGCGGCCTACCAGGGCAGTACTTC. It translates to CASSTSGLPGQYF. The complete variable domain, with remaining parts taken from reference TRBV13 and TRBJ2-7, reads AAGVIQSPRHLIKEKRETATLKCYPIPRHDTVYWYQQGPGQDPQFLISFYEKMQSDKGSIPDRFSAQQFSDYHSELNMSSLELGDSALYFCASSTSGLPGQYFGPGTRLTVT.

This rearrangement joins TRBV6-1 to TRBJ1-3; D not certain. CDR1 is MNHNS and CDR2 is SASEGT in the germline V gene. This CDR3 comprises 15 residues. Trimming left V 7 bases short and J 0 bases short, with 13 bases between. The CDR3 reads CASTLTELSGNTIYF. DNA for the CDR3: TGTGCCAGCACCCTGACCGAACTCTCTGGAAACACCATATATTTT.

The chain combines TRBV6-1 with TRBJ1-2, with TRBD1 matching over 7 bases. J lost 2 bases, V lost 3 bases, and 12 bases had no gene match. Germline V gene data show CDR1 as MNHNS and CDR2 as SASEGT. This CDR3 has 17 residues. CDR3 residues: CASSESIGKQGNYGYTF. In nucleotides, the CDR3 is TGTGCCAGCAGTGAGTCGATCGGAAAACAGGGGAACTATGGCTACACCTTC.

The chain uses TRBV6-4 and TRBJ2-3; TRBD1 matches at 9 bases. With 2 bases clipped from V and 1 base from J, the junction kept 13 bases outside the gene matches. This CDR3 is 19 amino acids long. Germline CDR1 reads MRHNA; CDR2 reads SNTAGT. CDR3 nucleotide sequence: TGTGCCAGCAGTGACCTTCCGGGACAGGGTGTTGGGGGCACAGATACGCAGTATTTT. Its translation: CASSDLPGQGVGGTDTQYF.

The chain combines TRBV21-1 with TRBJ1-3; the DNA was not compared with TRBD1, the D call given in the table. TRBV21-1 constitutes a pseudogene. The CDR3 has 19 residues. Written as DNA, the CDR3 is TGTGCCAGCAGTTTAGGACAGCCACTCAGTCGAATCTCTGGAAACACCATATATTTT. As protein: CASSLGQPLSRISGNTIYF.

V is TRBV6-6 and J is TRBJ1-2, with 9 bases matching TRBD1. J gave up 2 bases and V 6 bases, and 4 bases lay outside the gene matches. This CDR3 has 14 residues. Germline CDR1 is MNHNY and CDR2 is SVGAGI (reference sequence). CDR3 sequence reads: CASRGGTGNYGYTF. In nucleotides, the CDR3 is TGTGCCAGCAGGGGGGGGACAGGGAACTATGGCTACACCTTC.

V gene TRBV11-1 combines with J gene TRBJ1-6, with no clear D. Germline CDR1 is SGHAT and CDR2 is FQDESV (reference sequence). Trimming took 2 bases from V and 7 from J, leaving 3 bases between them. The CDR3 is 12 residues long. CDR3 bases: TGTGCCAGCAGCTTAAGGAATTCACCCCTCCACTTT. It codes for CASSLRNSPLHF.

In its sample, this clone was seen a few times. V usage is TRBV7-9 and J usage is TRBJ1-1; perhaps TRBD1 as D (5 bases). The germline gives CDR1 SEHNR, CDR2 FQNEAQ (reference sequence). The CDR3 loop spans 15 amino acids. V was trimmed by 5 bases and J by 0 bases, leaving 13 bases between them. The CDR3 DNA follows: TGTGCCAGCAGCACTCGACAGCTTTTGAACACTGAAGCTTTCTTT. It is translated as CASSTRQLLNTEAFF.

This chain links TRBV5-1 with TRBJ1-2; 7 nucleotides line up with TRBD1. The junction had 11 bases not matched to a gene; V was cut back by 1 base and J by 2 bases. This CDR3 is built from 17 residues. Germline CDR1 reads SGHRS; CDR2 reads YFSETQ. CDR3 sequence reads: CASSLQPRTGDNYGYTF. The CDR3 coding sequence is TGCGCCAGCAGCTTGCAACCCAGGACAGGTGACAACTATGGCTACACCTTC. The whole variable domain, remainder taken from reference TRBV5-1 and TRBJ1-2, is KAGVTQTPRYLIKTRGQQVTLSCSPISGHRSVSWYQQTPGQGLQFLFEYFSETQRNKGNFPGRFSGRQFSNSRSEMNVSTLELGDSALYLCASSLQPRTGDNYGYTFGSGTRLTVV.

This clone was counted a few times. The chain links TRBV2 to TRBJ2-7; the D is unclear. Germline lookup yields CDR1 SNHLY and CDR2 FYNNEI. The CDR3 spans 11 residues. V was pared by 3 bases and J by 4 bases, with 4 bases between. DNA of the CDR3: TGTGCCAGCAGTGAGATATACGAGCAGTACTTC. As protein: CASSEIYEQYF.

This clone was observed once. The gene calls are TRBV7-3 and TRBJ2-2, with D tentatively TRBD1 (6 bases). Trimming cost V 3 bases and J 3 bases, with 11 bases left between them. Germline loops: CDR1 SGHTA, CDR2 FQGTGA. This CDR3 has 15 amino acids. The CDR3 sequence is CASSFTGRDTGELFF. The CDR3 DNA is TGTGCCAGCAGCTTCACAGGGAGAGACACCGGGGAGCTGTTTTTT.

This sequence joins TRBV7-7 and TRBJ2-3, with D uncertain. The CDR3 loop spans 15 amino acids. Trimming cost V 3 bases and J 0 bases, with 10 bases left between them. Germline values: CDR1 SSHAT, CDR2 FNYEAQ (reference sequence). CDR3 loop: CASSFRATSTDTQYF. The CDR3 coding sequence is TGTGCCAGCAGCTTTCGGGCAACTAGCACAGATACGCAGTATTTT.

DNA for the CDR3: TGTGCCAGCAGAGAAACGGGACAGGGGCCCTACGAGCAGTACTTC. This encodes CASRETGQGPYEQYF. The V call is TRBV6-6, the J call TRBJ2-7, with TRBD1 matching 10 bases. Germline V CDR1 and CDR2: MNHNY, SVGAGI (reference sequence). The CDR3 loop spans 15 amino acids. The junction had 7 bases not matched to a gene; V was cut back by 6 bases and J by 2 bases.

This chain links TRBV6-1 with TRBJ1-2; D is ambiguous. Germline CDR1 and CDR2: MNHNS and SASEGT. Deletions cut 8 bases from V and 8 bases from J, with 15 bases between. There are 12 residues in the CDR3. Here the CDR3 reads CASALRTYGYTF. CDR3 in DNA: TGTGCCAGCGCGCTACGGACTTACGGCTACACCTTC.

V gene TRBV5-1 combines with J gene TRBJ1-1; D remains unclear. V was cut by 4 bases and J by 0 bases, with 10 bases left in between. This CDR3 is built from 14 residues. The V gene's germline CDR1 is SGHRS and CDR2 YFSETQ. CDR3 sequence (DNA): TGCGCCAGCAGCCTCGGTAACATGAACACTGAAGCTTTCTTT. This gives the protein CASSLGNMNTEAFF.

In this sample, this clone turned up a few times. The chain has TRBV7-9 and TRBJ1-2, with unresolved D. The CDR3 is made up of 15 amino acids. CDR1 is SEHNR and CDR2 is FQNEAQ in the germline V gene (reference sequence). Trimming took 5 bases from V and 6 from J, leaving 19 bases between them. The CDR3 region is CASSPIRPSVDGYTF. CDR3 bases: TGTGCCAGCAGCCCAATTAGGCCCAGCGTCGATGGCTACACCTTC.